These 20 T cell receptor beta chains were sequenced from one sample in a study of blood T cell repertoires in COVID-19. Method: immunoSEQ multiplex PCR; TCRdb's copy keeps in-frame clones and lacks some. The table includes 180,000 or so clones, around 80% detected once. The specimen sequenced was peripheral blood. Every receptor here comes from an elderly woman with COVID-19, enrolled during active disease.

The chain combines TRBV28 with TRBJ2-7, with TRBD1 identical over 10 bases. The trim removed 1 base at V and 4 bases at J, leaving 10 bases unmatched. The CDR3 is 17 amino acids. From germline, CDR1 is MDHEN and CDR2 SYDVKM. The CDR3 reads CASSLSVDRGPSYEQYF. In DNA, the CDR3 is TGTGCCAGCAGTTTATCGGTCGACAGGGGGCCTAGTTACGAGCAGTACTTC.

This chain joins TRBV5-1 and TRBJ2-1; 9 nucleotides agree with TRBD1. This CDR3 is 20 amino acids long. V trimming: 1 base; J trimming: 4 bases; junction bases outside the gene matches: 18. Germline V gene sequence: CDR1 SGHRS, CDR2 YFSETQ. Here the CDR3 reads CASSLKRLDYGTGIYNEQFF. The CDR3 DNA sequence: TGCGCCAGCAGCTTGAAAAGGTTAGACTACGGGACAGGGATTTACAATGAGCAGTTCTTC.

The rearrangement joins TRBV18 to TRBJ2-7; 12 nucleotides agree with TRBD1. The CDR3 has 15 residues. CDR1 and CDR2 (germline): KGHSH, LQKENI. The V segment lost 5 bases and the J segment 5 bases; nucleotides outside the gene matches: 7. The CDR3 sequence: CASSSGTGGSNEQYF. In DNA form, the CDR3 reads TGTGCCAGCTCATCCGGGACAGGGGGCTCTAACGAGCAGTACTTC.

The chain joins TRBV3-1 (or the pseudogene TRBV3-2) to TRBJ1-1; D uncertain. Trimming pared 3 bases from V and 0 bases from J, leaving 8 bases between. Germline CDR1 LGHDT, CDR2 YNNKEL (reference sequence). This CDR3 has 14 amino acids. CDR3 bases: TGTGCCAGCAGCCATCCGAGTATGAACACTGAAGCTTTCTTT. Protein product: CASSHPSMNTEAFF.

The chain combines TRBV2 with TRBJ1-6, with a weak D call TRBD1 (6 bases). The CDR3 covers 16 residues. V was trimmed by 3 bases and J by 4 bases, leaving 13 bases between them. The V gene's germline CDR1 is SNHLY and CDR2 FYNNEI. The CDR3 coding sequence is TGTGCCAGCAGTGATTATCTAGGGGGATATAATTCACCCCTCCACTTT. It yields the protein CASSDYLGGYNSPLHF.

This CDR3 is CASSLFTAGVSEQYF. The CDR3 nucleotides read TGTGCCAGCAGCTTATTTACGGCAGGGGTATCCGAGCAGTACTTC. J is TRBJ2-7 and V is TRBV13, with D perhaps matching TRBD1 (6 bases). CDR3 length equals 15 residues. From germline, CDR1 is PRHDT and CDR2 FYEKMQ (reference sequence). Trimming took off 2 bases at V and 6 bases at J, with 17 bases between the two ends.

The rearrangement joins TRBV7-3 to TRBJ2-3, with D hard to call. Germline-derived CDR1 and CDR2 are SGHTA and FQGTGA. The CDR3 has 14 residues. V was shortened by 0 bases and J by 0 bases, with 4 bases between the two germline ends. The CDR3 loop is CASSLTGSTDTQYF. The CDR3 bases are TGTGCCAGCAGCTTAACGGGCAGCACAGATACGCAGTATTTT.

The chain carries TRBV29-1 and TRBJ2-5; possible D gene TRBD1, 5 bases. CDR3 size: 13 residues. The V and J ends lost 5 bases and 2 bases respectively, with 12 bases between them. Per the germline V gene, CDR1 is SQVTM and CDR2 is ANQGSEA. The CDR3 is CSVLSQGQETQYF. In nucleotides, the CDR3 is TGCAGCGTTTTATCCCAGGGACAAGAGACCCAGTACTTC.

V gene TRBV2 combines with J gene TRBJ2-5, with D perhaps matching TRBD2 (5 bases). This CDR3 is built from 14 residues. Germline loops: CDR1 SNHLY, CDR2 FYNNEI. V was cut by 2 bases and J by 9 bases, with 16 bases left in between. In DNA, the CDR3 is TGTGCCAGCAGTGAACTGGACGGGGTTGGGGCCCAGTACTTC. Translation gives CASSELDGVGAQYF.

The chain employs TRBV6-4 and TRBJ2-3; weak D call: TRBD1 (6 bases). From germline, CDR1 is MRHNA and CDR2 SNTAGT. The CDR3 is 13 amino acids. Trimming left V 4 bases short and J 4 bases short, with 9 bases between. Here the CDR3 DNA reads TGTGCCAGCAGTGTGGGGGCCGCAGATACGCAGTATTTT. Its translation is CASSVGAADTQYF.

This clone was detected only a few times. This chain connects TRBV19 to TRBJ1-6; 8 nucleotides match TRBD1. The CDR3 contains 14 residues. The V gene's germline CDR1 is LNHDA and CDR2 SQIVND (reference sequence). The V segment lost 3 bases and the J segment 5 bases; nucleotides outside the gene matches: 0. CDR3 coding DNA: TGTGCCAGTAGTATGGGACAGGATAATTCACCCCTCCACTTT. Encoded protein: CASSMGQDNSPLHF.

V usage is TRBV28 and J usage is TRBJ2-7, with 8 nucleotides matching TRBD2. The CDR3 loop spans 16 amino acids. Germline V gives CDR1 MDHEN, CDR2 SYDVKM. The ends lost 4 bases at V and 0 bases at J; junction bases unmatched: 8. CDR3 sequence reads: CASSYRLASNSYEQYF. CDR3 coding DNA: TGTGCCAGCAGTTATAGACTAGCGAGCAACTCCTACGAGCAGTACTTC.

The chain employs TRBV11-2 and TRBJ2-7, with 7 nucleotides matching TRBD1. Looked up from germline, CDR1 is SGHAT and CDR2 is FQNNGV. The CDR3 contains 15 residues. After removal of 5 bases from V and 0 bases from J, the junction contained 7 bases not matched to a gene. In DNA, the CDR3 is TGTGCCAGCAGCCGTGACAGGGCCGTCTCCTACGAGCAGTACTTC. Its protein product is CASSRDRAVSYEQYF. Full variable domain (remainder filled in from reference TRBV11-2 and TRBJ2-7): EAGVAQSPRYKIIEKRQSVAFWCNPISGHATLYWYQQILGQGPKLLIQFQNNGVVDDSQLPKDRFSAERLKGVDSTLKIQPAKLEDSAVYLCASSRDRAVSYEQYFGPGTRLTVT.

The chain employs TRBV7-8 and TRBJ1-5; D unresolved. Germline V gene data show CDR1 as SGHVS and CDR2 as FQNEAQ. The CDR3 length is 14 residues. V lost 5 bases, J lost 4 bases, and 12 bases lay in between. The CDR3 sequence is CASSPRTGNQPQHF. The CDR3 DNA is TGTGCCAGCAGCCCCCGAACGGGTAATCAGCCCCAGCATTTT.

This sequence joins TRBV18 and TRBJ2-7; the D gene is possibly TRBD1 (5 bases). This CDR3 spans 14 amino acids. V was shortened by 3 bases and J by 1 base, with 10 bases between the two germline ends. Germline V gives CDR1 KGHSH, CDR2 LQKENI. The CDR3 sequence: CASSPYKGSYEQYF. The DNA for the CDR3 is TGTGCCAGCTCACCGTACAAGGGGTCCTACGAGCAGTACTTC.

This clone was observed a few times. The chain combines TRBV13 with TRBJ2-1, with TRBD2 identical over 13 bases. With 0 bases clipped from V and 8 bases from J, the junction kept 1 base outside the gene matches. CDR3 size: 15 residues. CDR1 and CDR2 (germline): PRHDT, FYEKMQ (reference sequence). The CDR3 protein is CASSLGLAGGDEQFF. The CDR3 DNA reads TGTGCCAGCAGCTTAGGACTAGCGGGGGGGGATGAGCAGTTCTTC.

V is TRBV6-6 and J is TRBJ1-1, with TRBD1 identical over 8 bases. The CDR3 consists of 16 residues. The ends lost 2 bases at V and 1 base at J; junction bases unmatched: 6. Per germline, CDR1 MNHNY and CDR2 SVGAGI (reference sequence). CDR3 amino acids: CASSYHMTGENTEAFF. In DNA form, the CDR3 reads TGTGCCAGCAGTTACCACATGACAGGGGAGAACACTGAAGCTTTCTTT.

V is TRBV27 and J is TRBJ1-1; D gene ambiguous. The CDR3 is 11 amino acids. Germline V gene lookup returns CDR1 MNHEY and CDR2 SMNVEV (reference sequence). V shed 2 bases and J shed 7 bases, with 5 bases lying between them. CDR3 sequence: CASSLNGEAFF. CDR3 DNA: TGTGCCAGCAGTTTAAACGGTGAAGCTTTCTTT.

This clone has a handful of counts. This rearrangement joins TRBV4-2 to TRBJ1-5; weak D call: TRBD1 (5 bases). V was shortened by 2 bases and J by 7 bases, with 9 bases between the two germline ends. Germline V gene sequence: CDR1 LGHNA, CDR2 YNFKEQ. CDR3 length: 13 amino acids. This CDR3 reads CASSQNKGQPQHF. The CDR3, as DNA: TGTGCCAGCAGCCAAAACAAGGGGCAGCCCCAGCATTTT.

The chain links TRBV5-1 to TRBJ2-3; 9 nucleotides agree with TRBD1. Looked up from germline, CDR1 is SGHRS and CDR2 is YFSETQ. V lost 2 bases, J lost 6 bases, and 4 bases stayed unmatched. The CDR3 consists of 14 residues. CDR3 in DNA: TGCGCCAGCAGCTTCACAGGGGGCGCGGATACGCAGTATTTT. As protein: CASSFTGGADTQYF. Full variable domain (remainder filled in from reference TRBV5-1 and TRBJ2-3): KAGVTQTPRYLIKTRGQQVTLSCSPISGHRSVSWYQQTPGQGLQFLFEYFSETQRNKGNFPGRFSGRQFSNSRSEMNVSTLELGDSALYLCASSFTGGADTQYFGPGTRLTVL.